The T cell receptor (beta chain) described here comes from a study of CD8 T cells in ankylosing spondylitis. Study-wide results and caveats: A TCR beta motif of fewer than 10 highly homologous variants seemed to mark ankylosing spondylitis blood.

TCRdb itself ran the 5' RACE reads through MiXCR, one entry per CDR3 protein. The sample yields under 950,000 distinct CDR3 sequences, 15% to 20% seen once. Concerning this clonotype itself: What it binds is not known.

V was clipped by 1 base and J by 4 bases, with 4 bases between them. Germline values: CDR1 LNHNV, CDR2 YYDKDF (reference sequence). The CDR3 extends over 12 amino acids. This clonotype was sampled from a male donor with ankylosing spondylitis. Sequences were obtained from blood, either unsorted or a sorted T cell fraction (not recorded which). The rearrangement uses TRBV15 and TRBJ1-1; D unresolved. The CDR3 nucleotides read TGTGCCACCAGCAGAGGAGTCACTGAAGCTTTCTTT. Translation: CATSRGVTEAFF.